The T cell receptor (beta chain) under discussion was sequenced for a study of shared clonotypes between healthy human individuals. V lost 2 bases and J lost 3; bases outside the gene matches: 8. Germline values: CDR1 MDHEN, CDR2 SYDVKM. This CDR3 spans 17 amino acids. The protocol was immunoSEQ multiplex PCR, while the TCRdb copy is restricted to in-frame clones and leaves out a portion. This table has roughly 650,000 clones, around 97% appearing once. Nashville, Tennessee was home to all donors, each a Caucasian adult. This sequence was found in a woman aged 25 to 39 in good health. This chain links TRBV28 with TRBJ2-7, with 12 positions matching TRBD2. Material for sequencing was naive CD4+ T cells sorted from blood. Subset noted: CD45RA+ positively selected. For the CDR3, the DNA is TGTGCCAGCAGTTTACCGTCTAGCGGGAGGGCCATCTACGAGCAGTACTTC. Translated, it gives CASSLPSSGRAIYEQYF. The whole variable domain, remainder taken from reference TRBV28 and TRBJ2-7, is DVKVTQSSRYLVKRTGEKVFLECVQDMDHENMFWYRQDPGLGLRLIYFSYDVKMKEKGDIPEGYSVSREKKERFSLILESASTNQTSMYLCASSLPSSGRAIYEQYFGPGTRLTVT.